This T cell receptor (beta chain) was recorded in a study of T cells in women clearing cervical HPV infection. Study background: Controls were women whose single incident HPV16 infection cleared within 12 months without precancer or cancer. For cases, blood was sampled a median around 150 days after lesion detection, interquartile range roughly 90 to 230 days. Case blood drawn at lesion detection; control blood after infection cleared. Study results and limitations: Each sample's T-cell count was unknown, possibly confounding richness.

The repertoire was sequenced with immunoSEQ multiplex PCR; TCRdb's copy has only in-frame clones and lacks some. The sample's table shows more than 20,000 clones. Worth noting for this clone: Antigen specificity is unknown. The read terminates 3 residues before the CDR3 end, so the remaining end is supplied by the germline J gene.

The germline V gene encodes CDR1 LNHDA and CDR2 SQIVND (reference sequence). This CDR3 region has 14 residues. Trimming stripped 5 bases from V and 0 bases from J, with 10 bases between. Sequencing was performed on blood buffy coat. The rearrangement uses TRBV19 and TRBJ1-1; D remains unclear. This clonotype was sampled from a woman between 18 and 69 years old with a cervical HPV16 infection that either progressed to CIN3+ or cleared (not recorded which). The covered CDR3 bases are TGTGCCAGTAGTCAACAGCAGTTGAACACTGAA. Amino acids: CASSQQQLNTE. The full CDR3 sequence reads CASSQQQLNTEAFF.